This entry is about one T cell receptor beta chain. Its antigen is currently unknown. This sample was taken from a study of human T cells and chemical hapten exposure. Original processing methods: Sample TCR totals centred on a median of around 96,000, ranging about 23,224 to 690,600. Via MiXCR, TCRdb re-called the RACE reads, giving one row per CDR3 protein. V and J calls and clone size were set by TCRdb, not the authors. There are around 260,000 distinct CDR3 sequences in the sample; 7.5% to 9% occur only once, and 2.3% lies in the top ten. Trimming shortened V by 5 bases and J by 1 base, and 5 bases separated the two germline ends. This CDR3 is built from 12 residues. Study results and limitations: High-frequency TCRs, those above 1 in 1000, stayed the same after DPC sensitization.

Time point reported: pre-sensitization, week 0. Described treatment: therapeutic diphenylcyclopropenone sensitization with weekly scalp DPC. Sequencing was performed on whole blood, taken in connection with sensitization to the hapten diphenylcyclopropenone (DPC). This chain links TRBV12-3 or TRBV12-4 with TRBJ2-5, with D unclear. The sequence was obtained from a woman aged 40 to 50 with alopecia areata. Some clones in this sample may be carry-over from other donors' samples. The CDR3, as DNA: TGTGCCAGCAGTGATCCCCAAGAGACCCAGTACTTC. Translation: CASSDPQETQYF.